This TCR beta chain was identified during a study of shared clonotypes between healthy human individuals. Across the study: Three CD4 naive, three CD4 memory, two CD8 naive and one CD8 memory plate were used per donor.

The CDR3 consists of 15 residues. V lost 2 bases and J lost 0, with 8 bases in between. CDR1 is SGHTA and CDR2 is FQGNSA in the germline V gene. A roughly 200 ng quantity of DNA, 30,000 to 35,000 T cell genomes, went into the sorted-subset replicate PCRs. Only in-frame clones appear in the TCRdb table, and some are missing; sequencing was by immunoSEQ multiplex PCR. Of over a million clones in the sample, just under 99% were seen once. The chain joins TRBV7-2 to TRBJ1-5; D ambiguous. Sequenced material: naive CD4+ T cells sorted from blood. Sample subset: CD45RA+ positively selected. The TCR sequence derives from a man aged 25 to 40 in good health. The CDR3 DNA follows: TGTGCCAGCAGCTTAATGGCGCTTAGCAATCAGCCCCAGCATTTT. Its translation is CASSLMALSNQPQHF.